The rows below give T cell receptor beta chains drawn from one sample of a study of cytomegalovirus exposure and HLA in healthy donors. Repertoires were generated with immunoSEQ multiplex PCR, while TCRdb's copy carries only in-frame clones and drops some. Found here are roughly 150,000 clones, 70% to 80% of them singletons; the top ten hold 1.5% to 1.9%. Sequencing used PBMCs. These TCRs come from a man in his forties in good health and CMV-seronegative. Each CDR3 is given with its conserved first and last residue. Fields, in order: CDR3 DNA, CDR3 protein, V gene, clone size, D gene, J gene. The D gene is left open where the match is weak. Only part of the rows carry a size: once, few, many, or a class if the clone is expanded.

TGTGCCAGCGGTGGGGGGGGACTCTACGAGCAGTACTTC	CASGGGGLYEQYF	TRBV28	few	TRBD2	TRBJ2-7
TGTGCCAGCAGTTTAAAAGCTCAGGGGCGCGGCTATGGCTACACCTTC	CASSLKAQGRGYGYTF	TRBV27	NA	NA	TRBJ1-2
TGCAGCGTTGGACGGCAGGGGGGACACGAGCAGTACTTC	CSVGRQGGHEQYF	TRBV29-1	NA	NA	TRBJ2-7
TGTTCCAGCAGCTTAGGGTCTAGCGGCACAGATACGCAGTATTTT	CSSSLGSSGTDTQYF	TRBV7-9	few	NA	TRBJ2-3
TGTGCCAGCAGTCTTACAGGGGACACTGAAGCTTTCTTT	CASSLTGDTEAFF	TRBV28	once	TRBD1	TRBJ1-1
TGTGCCAGCAGTCGACCAGGGACAGGGAGTTCCGAGCAGTACTTC	CASSRPGTGSSEQYF	TRBV6-5	NA	TRBD1	TRBJ2-7
TGCGCCAGCAGCTTGGTCTACCTAGGGGCAGGGAATGAAAAACTGTTTTTT	CASSLVYLGAGNEKLFF	TRBV5-1	NA	NA	TRBJ1-4
TGTGCCAGCAGCTTGAGGGGGGAGACCCAGTACTTC	CASSLRGETQYF	TRBV7-2	NA	NA	TRBJ2-5
TGCGCCAGCAGTGATTTCGGGAGGGCGAGTTTCGGGGAGCTGTTTTTT	CASSDFGRASFGELFF	TRBV10-1	few	TRBD2	TRBJ2-2
TGTGCCAGCAGTGAACGAGGAGGTGTACGGCTCTATGGCTACACCTTC	CASSERGGVRLYGYTF	TRBV6-1	NA	NA	TRBJ1-2
TGTGCCAGCAGCAAGGCGGGACAGGGAAACAATGAGCAGTTCTTC	CASSKAGQGNNEQFF	TRBV11-3	NA	TRBD1	TRBJ2-1
TGTGCCAGCAGCCGCCGGGACAGGGGAGGTACAGATACGCAGTATTTT	CASSRRDRGGTDTQYF	TRBV7-6	NA	TRBD1	TRBJ2-3
TGTGCCAGCTCCGAGGGAAGGAATGGAAAACTGTTTTTT	CASSEGRNGKLFF	TRBV6-5	NA	NA	TRBJ1-4
TGTGCCAGTAGTATCGGTGGTGGTTACTTAGCGGGAGAGGGAATCAATGAGCAGTTCTTC	CASSIGGGYLAGEGINEQFF	TRBV19	NA	TRBD2	TRBJ2-1
TGTGCCAGCAGCCCGAGTAACACTGAAGCTTTCTTT	CASSPSNTEAFF	TRBV5-4	NA	NA	TRBJ1-1
TGCAGCGTTGGACGACAGTACATGAACACTGAAGCTTTCTTT	CSVGRQYMNTEAFF	TRBV29-1	NA	NA	TRBJ1-1